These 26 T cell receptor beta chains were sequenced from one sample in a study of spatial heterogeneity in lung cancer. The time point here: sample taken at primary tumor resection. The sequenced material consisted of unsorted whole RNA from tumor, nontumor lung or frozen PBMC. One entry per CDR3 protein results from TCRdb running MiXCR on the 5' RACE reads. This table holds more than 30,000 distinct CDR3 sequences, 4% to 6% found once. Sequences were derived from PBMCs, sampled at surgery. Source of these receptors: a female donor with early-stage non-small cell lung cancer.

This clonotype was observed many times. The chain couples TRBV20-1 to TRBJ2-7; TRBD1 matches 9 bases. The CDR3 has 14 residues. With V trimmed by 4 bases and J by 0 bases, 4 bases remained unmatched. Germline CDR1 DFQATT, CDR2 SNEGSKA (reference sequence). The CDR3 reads CSAIGQGSSYEQYF. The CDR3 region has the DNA TGCAGTGCTATTGGACAGGGGAGCTCCTACGAGCAGTACTTC.

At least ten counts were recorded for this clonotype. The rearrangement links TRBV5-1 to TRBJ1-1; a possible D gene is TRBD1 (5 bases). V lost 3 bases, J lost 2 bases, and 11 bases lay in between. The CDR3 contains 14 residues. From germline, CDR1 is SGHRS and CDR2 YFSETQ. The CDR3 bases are TGCGCCAGCAGCTCCGCTGACAGAAACACTGAAGCTTTCTTT. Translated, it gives CASSSADRNTEAFF.

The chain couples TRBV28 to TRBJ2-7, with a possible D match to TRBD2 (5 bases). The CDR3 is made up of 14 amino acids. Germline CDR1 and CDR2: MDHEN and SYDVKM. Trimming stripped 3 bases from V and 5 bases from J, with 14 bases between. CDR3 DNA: TGTGCCAGCAGTTTTTCGGGGTCCTGGGACGAGCAGTACTTC. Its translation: CASSFSGSWDEQYF.

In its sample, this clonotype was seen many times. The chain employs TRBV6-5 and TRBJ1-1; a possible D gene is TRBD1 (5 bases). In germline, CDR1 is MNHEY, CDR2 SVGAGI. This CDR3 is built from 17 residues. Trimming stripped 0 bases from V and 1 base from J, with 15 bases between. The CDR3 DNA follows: TGTGCCAGCAGTTACTCGGCTCGTCAGGGCTCGAACACTGAAGCTTTCTTT. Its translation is CASSYSARQGSNTEAFF.

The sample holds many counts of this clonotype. The CDR3 DNA sequence: TGTGCCAGCAGCCCCCCTGGGAGTCCAGCCTACGAGCAGTACTTC. Encoded protein: CASSPPGSPAYEQYF. V gene TRBV11-1 combines with J gene TRBJ2-7, with D possibly being TRBD2 (5 bases). The germline V gene encodes CDR1 SGHAT and CDR2 FQDESV (reference sequence). The CDR3 runs 15 residues. V lost 5 bases, J lost 2 bases, and 16 bases lay in between.

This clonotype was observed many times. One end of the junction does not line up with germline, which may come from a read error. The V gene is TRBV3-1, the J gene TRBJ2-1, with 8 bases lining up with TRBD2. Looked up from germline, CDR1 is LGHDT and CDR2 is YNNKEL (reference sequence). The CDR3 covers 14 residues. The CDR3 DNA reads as TGTGCCAGCAGTCAAGCGGGGGTGTCCAATGAGCAGTTCTTC. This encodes CASSQAGVSNEQFF.

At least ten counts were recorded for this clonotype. The CDR3 is CSAPKRGSYNEQFF. As DNA, the CDR3 is TGCAGTGCGCCTAAGCGGGGTTCTTACAATGAGCAGTTCTTC. The chain couples TRBV20-1 to TRBJ2-1; 7 bases match TRBD2. The CDR3 contains 14 residues. Trimming took 6 bases from V and 4 from J; bases not matched to a gene: 9. Germline V gene sequence: CDR1 DFQATT, CDR2 SNEGSKA (reference sequence).

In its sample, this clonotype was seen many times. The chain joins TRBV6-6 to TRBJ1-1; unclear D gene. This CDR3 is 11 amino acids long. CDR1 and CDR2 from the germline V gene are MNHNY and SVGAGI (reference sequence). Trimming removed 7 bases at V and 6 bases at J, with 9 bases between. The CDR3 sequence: CASKGSAEAFF. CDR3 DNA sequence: TGTGCCAGCAAGGGAAGCGCTGAAGCTTTCTTT.

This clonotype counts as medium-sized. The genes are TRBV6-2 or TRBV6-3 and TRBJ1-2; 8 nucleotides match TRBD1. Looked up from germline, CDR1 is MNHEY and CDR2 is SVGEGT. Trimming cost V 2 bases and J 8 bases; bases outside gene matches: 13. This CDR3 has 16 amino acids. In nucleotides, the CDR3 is TGTGCCAGCAGTTACGACCCGGACAGGGACGTCTACGGCTACACCTTC. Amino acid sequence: CASSYDPDRDVYGYTF.

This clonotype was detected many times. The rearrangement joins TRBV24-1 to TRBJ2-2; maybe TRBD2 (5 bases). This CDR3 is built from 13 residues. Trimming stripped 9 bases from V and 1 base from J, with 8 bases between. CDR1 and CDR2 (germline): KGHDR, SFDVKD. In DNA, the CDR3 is TGTGCCACCCACAGCGGGAACACCGGGGAGCTGTTTTTT. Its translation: CATHSGNTGELFF.

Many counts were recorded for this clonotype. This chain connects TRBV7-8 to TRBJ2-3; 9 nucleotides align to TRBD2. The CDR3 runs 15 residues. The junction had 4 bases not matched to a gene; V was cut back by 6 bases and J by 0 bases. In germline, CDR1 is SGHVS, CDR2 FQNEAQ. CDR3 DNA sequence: TGTGCCAGCAGACGGGGACTAGCCAGCACAGATACGCAGTATTTT. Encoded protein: CASRRGLASTDTQYF.

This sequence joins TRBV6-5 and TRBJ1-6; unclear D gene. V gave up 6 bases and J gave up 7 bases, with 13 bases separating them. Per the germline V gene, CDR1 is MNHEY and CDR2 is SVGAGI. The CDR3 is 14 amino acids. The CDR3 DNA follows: TGTGCCAGCAGCATCATTGGAGGGAATTCACCCCTCCACTTT. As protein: CASSIIGGNSPLHF.

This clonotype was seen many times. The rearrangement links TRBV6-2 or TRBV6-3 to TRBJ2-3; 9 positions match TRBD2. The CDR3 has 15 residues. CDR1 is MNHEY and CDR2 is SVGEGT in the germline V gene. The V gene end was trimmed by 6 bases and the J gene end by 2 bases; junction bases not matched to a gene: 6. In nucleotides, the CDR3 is TGTGCCAGCAGAGGCGGCGGGGGGGACACAGATACGCAGTATTTT. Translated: CASRGGGGDTDTQYF.

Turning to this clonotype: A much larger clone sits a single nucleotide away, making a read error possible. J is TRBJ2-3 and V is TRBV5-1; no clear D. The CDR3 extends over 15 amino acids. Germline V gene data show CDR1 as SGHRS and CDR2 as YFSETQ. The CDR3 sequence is CASSFVAPHTATQYF. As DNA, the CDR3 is TGCGCCAGCAGCTTCGTGGCCCCTCACACAGCTACGCAGTATTTT.

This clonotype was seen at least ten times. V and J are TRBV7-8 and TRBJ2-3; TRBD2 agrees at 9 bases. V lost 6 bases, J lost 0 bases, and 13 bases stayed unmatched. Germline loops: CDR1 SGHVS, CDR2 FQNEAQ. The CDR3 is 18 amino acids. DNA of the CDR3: TGTGCCAGCAGATCGCTACCGACTAGCGGTGCTAGCACAGATACGCAGTATTTT. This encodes CASRSLPTSGASTDTQYF.

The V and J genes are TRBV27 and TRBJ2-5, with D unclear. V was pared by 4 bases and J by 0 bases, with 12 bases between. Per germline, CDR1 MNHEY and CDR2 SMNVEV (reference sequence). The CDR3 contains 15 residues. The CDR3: CASSSWGPYQETQYF. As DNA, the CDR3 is TGTGCCAGCAGTTCATGGGGTCCATACCAAGAGACCCAGTACTTC.

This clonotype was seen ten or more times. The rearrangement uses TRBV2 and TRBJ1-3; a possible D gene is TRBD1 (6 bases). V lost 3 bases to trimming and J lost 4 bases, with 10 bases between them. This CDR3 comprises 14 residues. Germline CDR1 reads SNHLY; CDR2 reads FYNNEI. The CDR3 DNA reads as TGTGCCAGCAGTGAGGCAGGGGAAGGAAACACCATATATTTT. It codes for CASSEAGEGNTIYF. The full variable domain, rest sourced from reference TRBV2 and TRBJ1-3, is EPEVTQTPSHQVTQMGQEVILRCVPISNHLYFYWYRQILGQKVEFLVSFYNNEISEKSEIFDDQFSVERPDGSNFTLKIRSTKLEDSAMYFCASSEAGEGNTIYFGEGSWLTVV.

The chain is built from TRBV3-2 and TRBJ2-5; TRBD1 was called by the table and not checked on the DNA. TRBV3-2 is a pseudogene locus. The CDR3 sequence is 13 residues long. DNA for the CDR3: TGTGCCAGCAGCCCAACAGGGAGGCAGACCCAGTACTTC. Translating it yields CASSPTGRQTQYF.

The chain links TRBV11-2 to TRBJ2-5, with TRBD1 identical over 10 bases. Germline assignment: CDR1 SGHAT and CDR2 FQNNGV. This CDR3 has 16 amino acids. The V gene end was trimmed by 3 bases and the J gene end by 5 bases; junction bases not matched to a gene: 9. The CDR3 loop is CASSFLRDRGWETQYF. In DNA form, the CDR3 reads TGTGCCAGCAGCTTCCTCAGGGACAGGGGATGGGAGACCCAGTACTTC.

For the CDR3, the DNA is TGTGCCAGCAGCTTAGAGGGTCTACCGCAAGAGACCCAGTACTTC. Translated: CASSLEGLPQETQYF. The V and J genes are TRBV7-9 and TRBJ2-5; no clear D gene. The CDR3 is 15 residues long. Germline V CDR1 and CDR2: SEHNR, FQNEAQ (reference sequence). Trimming removed 1 base at V and 2 bases at J, with 11 bases between.

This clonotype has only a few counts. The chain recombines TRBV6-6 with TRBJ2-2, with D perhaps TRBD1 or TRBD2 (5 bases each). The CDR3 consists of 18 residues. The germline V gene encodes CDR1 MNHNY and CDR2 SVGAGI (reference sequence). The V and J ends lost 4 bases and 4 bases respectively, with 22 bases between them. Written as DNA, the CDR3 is TGTGCCAGCAGTTCCCACCCTCTAGCTCACAGGACCACCGGGGAGCTGTTTTTT. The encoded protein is CASSSHPLAHRTTGELFF.

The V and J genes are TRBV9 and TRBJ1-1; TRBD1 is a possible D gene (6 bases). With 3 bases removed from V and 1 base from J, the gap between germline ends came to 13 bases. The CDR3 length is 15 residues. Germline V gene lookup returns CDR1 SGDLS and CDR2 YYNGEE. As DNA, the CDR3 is TGTGCCAGCAGCGGGGGAGCAGGGGCGAACACTGAAGCTTTCTTT. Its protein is CASSGGAGANTEAFF. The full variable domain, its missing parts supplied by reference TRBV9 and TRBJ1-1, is DSGVTQTPKHLITATGQRVTLRCSPRSGDLSVYWYQQSLDQGLQFLIQYYNGEERAKGNILERFSAQQFPDLHSELNLSSLELGDSALYFCASSGGAGANTEAFFGQGTRLTVV.

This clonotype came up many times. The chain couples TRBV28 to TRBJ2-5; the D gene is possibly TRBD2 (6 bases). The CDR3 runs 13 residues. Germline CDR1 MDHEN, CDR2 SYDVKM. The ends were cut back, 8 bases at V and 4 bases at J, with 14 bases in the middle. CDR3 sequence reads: CASCPGVGETQYF. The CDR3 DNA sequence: TGTGCCAGCTGTCCGGGGGTGGGAGAGACCCAGTACTTC.

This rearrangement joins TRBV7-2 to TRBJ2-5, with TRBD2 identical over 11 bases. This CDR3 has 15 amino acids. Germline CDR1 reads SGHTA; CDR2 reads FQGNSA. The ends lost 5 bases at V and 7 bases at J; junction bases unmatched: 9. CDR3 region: CASSTTSGGPGTQYF. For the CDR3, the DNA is TGTGCCAGCAGCACTACTAGCGGGGGACCGGGGACCCAGTACTTC.

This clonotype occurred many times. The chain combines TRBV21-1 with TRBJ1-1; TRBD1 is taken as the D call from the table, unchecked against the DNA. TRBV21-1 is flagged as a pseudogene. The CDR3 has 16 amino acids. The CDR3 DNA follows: TGTGCCAGCAGCAACCGGGACAGGGGTTGGGGCACTGAAGCTTTCTTT. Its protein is CASSNRDRGWGTEAFF.

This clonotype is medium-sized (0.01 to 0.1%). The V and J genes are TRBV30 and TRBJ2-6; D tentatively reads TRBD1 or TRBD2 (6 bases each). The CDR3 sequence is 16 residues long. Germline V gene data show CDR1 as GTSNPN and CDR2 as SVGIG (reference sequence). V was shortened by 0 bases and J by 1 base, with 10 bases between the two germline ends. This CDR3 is CAWSVGGGSGANVLTF. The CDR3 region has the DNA TGTGCCTGGAGTGTTGGAGGGGGGTCTGGGGCCAACGTCCTGACTTTC.